The T cell receptor (beta chain) under discussion was sequenced for a study of cytomegalovirus exposure and HLA in healthy donors. About the study: It was reported in a later analysis that the same platform had been used for the roughly 130 validation repertoires as for the approximately 700 first-cohort repertoires. Study observations and caveats: That first-cohort TCR clusters tended to co-occur in the 120 or so validation repertoires was found in a later analysis. In vitro, three CMV-associated chains proved specific for CMV antigens.

Per germline, CDR1 SGHRS and CDR2 YFSETQ. This CDR3 region has 15 residues. V lost 4 bases to trimming and J lost 7 bases, with 15 bases between them. Profiled with immunoSEQ multiplex PCR; TCRdb holds only in-frame clones, not every one. The data hold roughly 100,000 clones, with approximately 94% observed a single time. The count of this clone is one. Antigen specificity is unknown. The specimen sequenced was PBMCs. The TCR originated in a woman younger than 35 in good health and CMV-seronegative. This chain connects TRBV5-1 to TRBJ1-6; a weak D match, TRBD1 (6 bases). The CDR3 here is CASSPFEGQNSPLHF. CDR3 nucleotide sequence: TGCGCCAGCAGCCCTTTTGAAGGACAGAATTCACCCCTCCACTTT.